This entry lists 25 T cell receptor beta chains sequenced from one sample in a study of shared clonotypes between healthy human individuals. The table came from immunoSEQ multiplex PCR; TCRdb's copy has only in-frame clones and leaves some out. The sample lists about 1 million clones; about three quarters were seen once. Sequencing used memory CD4+ T cells sorted from blood. Subset described: CD45RA-negative fraction. All receptors derive from a young man in good health.

With respect to this clone: It may be a read error: a sequence one base away is much more abundant. The chain carries TRBV9 and TRBJ2-5; D is unresolved. The CDR3 covers 13 residues. From germline, CDR1 is SGDLS and CDR2 YYNGEE. The CDR3 protein is CVSSVGNGETQYF. The CDR3 DNA follows: TGTGTCAGCAGCGTAGGTAACGGAGAGACCCAGTACTTC.

This clone has ten or more counts. Other DNA sequences in the same sample also yield this CDR3. The V gene is TRBV4-2, the J gene TRBJ1-4; 8 bases are a match to TRBD1. The CDR3 contains 15 residues. The germline CDR1 and CDR2 sequences are LGHNA and YNFKEQ. V was pared by 4 bases and J by 5 bases, with 6 bases of the junction left unmatched. The CDR3 spells CASSPSGTGNEKLFF. The CDR3 DNA reads TGTGCCAGCAGCCCGTCGGGGACAGGAAATGAAAAACTGTTTTTT.

Comments on this clone: Other DNA sequences within the sample encode an identical CDR3. The rearrangement uses TRBV2 and TRBJ1-6, with 7 bases identical to TRBD1. Germline V gene data show CDR1 as SNHLY and CDR2 as FYNNEI. The CDR3 is 14 residues long. With V trimmed by 1 base and J by 6 bases, 0 bases remained unmatched. The CDR3 nucleotides are TGTGCCAGCAGTGAAGGACAGGGTAATTCACCCCTCCACTTT. It is translated as CASSEGQGNSPLHF.

This clone was recorded once. The CDR3 DNA sequence: TGTGCCAGCTCACGACCACTAGTCCGAAGTGAGCAGTTCTTC. This encodes CASSRPLVRSEQFF. The chain joins TRBV18 to TRBJ2-1; possibly TRBD2 for D (5 bases). The ends were cut back, 4 bases at V and 9 bases at J, with 16 bases in the middle. The CDR3 runs 14 residues. Germline loops: CDR1 KGHSH, CDR2 LQKENI. Using reference TRBV18 and TRBJ2-1 for the parts outside the CDR3, the full variable domain is NAGVMQNPRHLVRRRGQEARLRCSPMKGHSHVYWYRQLPEEGLKFMVYLQKENIIDESGMPKERFSAEFPKEGPSILRIQQVVRGDSAAYFCASSRPLVRSEQFFGPGTRLTVL.

The V gene is TRBV14, the J gene TRBJ1-1; D is unclear. The CDR3 runs to 13 residues. Trimming took 8 bases from V and 1 from J, leaving 11 bases between them. Per germline, CDR1 SGHDN and CDR2 FVKESK. The CDR3 protein is CASGEQRNTEAFF. CDR3 in DNA: TGTGCCAGCGGGGAACAGAGGAACACTGAAGCTTTCTTT. The whole variable domain, filled in from reference TRBV14 and TRBJ1-1, reads EAGVTQFPSHSVIEKGQTVTLRCDPISGHDNLYWYRRVMGKEIKFLLHFVKESKQDESGMPNNRFLAERTGGTYSTLKVQPAELEDSGVYFCASGEQRNTEAFFGQGTRLTVV.

This chain links TRBV27 with TRBJ1-3; D is ambiguous. The CDR3 spans 15 residues. Germline V gene lookup returns CDR1 MNHEY and CDR2 SMNVEV (reference sequence). Trimming took 0 bases from V and 2 from J, leaving 8 bases between them. The CDR3 bases are TGTGCCAGCAGTTTATCAGGCCCTCCTGGAAACACCATATATTTT. Translation: CASSLSGPPGNTIYF.

The chain links TRBV7-6 to TRBJ2-7, with TRBD2 identical over 12 bases. The CDR3 consists of 15 residues. V shed 5 bases and J 1 base; nucleotides not matched to a gene: 3. Germline loops: CDR1 SGHVS, CDR2 FNYEAQ. In DNA, the CDR3 is TGTGCCAGCAGCCTTGGACTAGCGGGGTCCTACGAGCAGTACTTC. Translating gives CASSLGLAGSYEQYF.

This clone was recorded once. J is TRBJ1-3 and V is TRBV12-2; the table's TRBD1 call for D was not verified on the DNA. TRBV12-2 is a pseudogene. The CDR3 is made up of 16 amino acids. The chain's CDR3 is CASRLTADRAGNTIYF. The CDR3 DNA is TGTGCAAGTCGTTTGACGGCGGACAGGGCTGGAAACACCATATATTTT.

The J gene is TRBJ2-5, the V gene TRBV5-1; 14 nucleotides line up with TRBD2. Germline CDR1 is SGHRS and CDR2 is YFSETQ. CDR3 length: 18 residues. The V and J ends lost 4 bases and 1 base, in that order; junction bases with no gene match: 9. The CDR3 sequence is CASSGVTSGRAPQETQYF. As DNA, the CDR3 is TGCGCCAGCAGCGGCGTGACTAGCGGGAGGGCCCCCCAAGAGACCCAGTACTTC.

The genes are TRBV9 and TRBJ1-1, with 7 positions matching TRBD1. In germline, CDR1 is SGDLS, CDR2 YYNGEE. This CDR3 has 15 amino acids. With V trimmed by 0 bases and J by 7 bases, 9 bases remained unmatched. The CDR3 DNA reads TGTGCCAGCAGCGTAGCGTCAGGGGGAATCGGTGAAGCTTTCTTT. Its protein product is CASSVASGGIGEAFF.

On this clone: Given a much more abundant clone one base away, this may be a read error. Other DNA sequences within the sample encode an identical CDR3. The chain uses TRBV5-1 and TRBJ2-2; D is undetermined. There are 15 residues in the CDR3. Germline V lookup: CDR1 SGHRS, CDR2 YFSETQ. CDR3 sequence reads: CASSEPGLNTGELFF. CDR3 DNA: TGTGCCAGCAGCGAACCGGGCCTTAACACCGGGGAGCTGTTTTTT.

Comments on this clone: A read error is the likely source, as a far larger clone sits one nucleotide away. This chain joins TRBV7-9 and TRBJ2-6; the D gene is possibly TRBD1 (5 bases). The germline V and J ends were trimmed by 5 bases and 0 bases, with 8 bases remaining between them. The germline gives CDR1 SEHNR, CDR2 FQNEAQ (reference sequence). The CDR3 has 15 amino acids. CDR3 sequence reads: CASSVDSSGANVLTF. The CDR3 DNA reads as TGTGCCAGCAGCGTAGACAGCTCTGGGGCCAACGTCCTGACTTTC.

As for this clone: The same CDR3 arises from other DNA sequences in this sample as well. This sequence joins TRBV18 and TRBJ1-1, with D perhaps TRBD1 (5 bases). The CDR3 has 13 amino acids. Germline CDR1 reads KGHSH; CDR2 reads LQKENI. V was pared by 0 bases and J by 5 bases, with 7 bases between. The CDR3: CASSPPGGTEAFF. CDR3 in DNA: TGTGCCAGCTCACCACCTGGGGGAACTGAAGCTTTCTTT.

This clone was recorded once. The chain joins TRBV19 to TRBJ1-3; perhaps TRBD1 as D (6 bases). CDR1 and CDR2 from the germline V gene are LNHDA and SQIVND (reference sequence). V lost 8 bases and J lost 1, with 15 bases in between. This CDR3 contains 15 residues. The CDR3 loop is CASCRQAISGNTIYF. CDR3 DNA: TGTGCCAGTTGCAGACAGGCCATTTCTGGAAACACCATATATTTT.

The gene calls are TRBV10-1 and TRBJ1-4; 8 positions match TRBD1. Germline values: CDR1 WNHNN, CDR2 SYGVQD (reference sequence). The CDR3 has 17 amino acids. V was pared by 7 bases and J by 0 bases, with 10 bases of the junction left unmatched. Here the CDR3 reads CASMIDRGLATNEKLFF. CDR3 in DNA: TGCGCCAGCATGATTGACAGGGGTCTTGCAACTAATGAAAAACTGTTTTTT.

The genes are TRBV27 and TRBJ2-5, with TRBD2 identical over 10 bases. CDR3 length equals 16 residues. Looked up from germline, CDR1 is MNHEY and CDR2 is SMNVEV (reference sequence). V lost 8 bases and J lost 7; bases outside the gene matches: 16. For the CDR3, the DNA is TGTGCCAGCTCTAGGGACACTAGCGGGGCGGCGGGGACCCAGTACTTC. This gives the protein CASSRDTSGAAGTQYF.

J is TRBJ1-1 and V is TRBV5-6; D might be TRBD1 (5 bases). The CDR3 loop spans 16 amino acids. CDR1 SGHDT and CDR2 YYEEEE come from the germline V gene. V lost 4 bases, J lost 3 bases, and 19 bases lay in between. The CDR3: CASSGALWRVDTEAFF. CDR3 nucleotides: TGTGCCAGCAGCGGGGCGCTTTGGAGGGTTGACACTGAAGCTTTCTTT.

The J gene is TRBJ1-1, the V gene TRBV6-6, with 8 bases lining up with TRBD1. Germline V lookup: CDR1 MNHNY, CDR2 SVGAGI (reference sequence). The CDR3 is 13 residues long. Trimming cost V 6 bases and J 6 bases; bases outside gene matches: 6. The chain's CDR3 is CASRDSTGAEAFF. CDR3 DNA sequence: TGTGCCAGCAGGGACTCGACAGGGGCTGAAGCTTTCTTT.

The rearrangement links TRBV9 to TRBJ2-5, with 9 nucleotides matching TRBD2. With V trimmed by 0 bases and J by 1 base, 4 bases remained unmatched. The CDR3 is made up of 16 amino acids. CDR1 and CDR2 (germline): SGDLS, YYNGEE. The CDR3 sequence: CASSVGASGAQETQYF. The CDR3 coding sequence is TGTGCCAGCAGCGTAGGAGCTAGCGGGGCCCAAGAGACCCAGTACTTC.

As regards this clone: The junction shows a germline mismatch at one end, possibly a read error. The chain is built from TRBV2 and TRBJ2-1; 12 nucleotides match TRBD2. The CDR3 contains 20 residues. Germline CDR1 and CDR2: SNHLY and FYNNEI. The CDR3: CASSEAGGGLAGGPYNEQFF. CDR3 nucleotides: TGCGCCAGCAGTGAAGCGGGGGGGGGCCTAGCGGGAGGGCCCTACAATGAGCAGTTCTTC.

The chain carries TRBV4-1 and TRBJ1-6; D unresolved. This CDR3 is 14 amino acids long. Trimming took 4 bases from V and 5 from J, leaving 9 bases between them. Germline CDR1 reads MGHRA; CDR2 reads YSYEKL. In nucleotides, the CDR3 is TGCGCCAGCAGCCCCGGCCTCAATAATTCACCCCTCCACTTT. It codes for CASSPGLNNSPLHF.

The rearrangement joins TRBV5-6 to TRBJ2-7, with 11 bases fitting TRBD2. V lost 2 bases to trimming and J lost 0 bases; unmatched junction nucleotides: 10. The CDR3 length is 18 residues. Germline lookup yields CDR1 SGHDT and CDR2 YYEEEE. For the CDR3, the DNA is TGTGCCAGCAGCTTCTTAGCGGGAGGGGGCCCCAGCTCCTACGAGCAGTACTTC. It is translated as CASSFLAGGGPSSYEQYF. Using reference TRBV5-6 and TRBJ2-7 for the parts outside the CDR3, the full variable domain is DAGVTQSPTHLIKTRGQQVTLRCSPKSGHDTVSWYQQALGQGPQFIFQYYEEEERQRGNFPDRFSGHQFPNYSSELNVNALLLGDSALYLCASSFLAGGGPSSYEQYFGPGTRLTVT.

Turning to this clone: The junction differs from germline at one of its ends, possibly a read error. The rearrangement links TRBV7-7 to TRBJ2-2; 8 nucleotides agree with TRBD2. CDR3 length: 13 amino acids. Germline lookup yields CDR1 SSHAT and CDR2 FNYEAQ (reference sequence). The CDR3 region is CASSSGGTGELFF. The CDR3 DNA reads TGTGCTAGCAGCTCGGGGGGGACCGGGGAGCTGTTTTTT.

The sample holds a few counts of this clone. V usage is TRBV11-2 and J usage is TRBJ1-6; D is unresolved. In germline, CDR1 is SGHAT, CDR2 FQNNGV. The CDR3 has 15 amino acids. The V gene lost 3 bases and the J gene lost 8 bases, with 14 bases spanning the gap. The chain's CDR3 is CASSFTGGSYSPLHF. Written as DNA, the CDR3 is TGTGCCAGCAGCTTCACCGGCGGGAGCTATTCACCCCTCCACTTT.

The genes are TRBV6-5 and TRBJ1-6; TRBD1 is a possible D gene (6 bases). The V end was cut by 3 bases, the J end by 11 bases, with 17 bases between. The CDR3 contains 15 residues. Germline V gene lookup returns CDR1 MNHEY and CDR2 SVGAGI. The CDR3 loop is CASSYSDRPSTPLHF. For the CDR3, the DNA is TGTGCCAGCAGTTATTCCGACAGGCCGAGTACACCCCTCCACTTT.